This record covers a single T cell receptor (beta chain). Its antigen is not known. TCRdb re-called the reads with MiXCR, one entry per CDR3 protein. The repertoire includes around 16,000 distinct CDR3 sequences, around 21% of them detected once, and about an eighth sits in the top ten. These data belong to a study of liver allograft versus peripheral blood T cells. About the research overall: Repertoires from peripheral blood of liver transplant recipients were compared with those inside their transplanted livers.

General study points: In liver allografts, T cell receptor repertoires reportedly differed from the repertoires found in peripheral blood.

The sequence came from a human patient who had a liver transplant. Some T cells may have originated in the graft donor.

In nucleotides, the CDR3 is TGTGCCAGCAGAGCAGGAGGCCCCCGCACAGATACGCAGTATTTT. Its protein product is CASRAGGPRTDTQYF. The V and J genes are TRBV28 and TRBJ2-3; D is possibly TRBD2 (5 bases). V lost 6 bases to trimming and J lost 1 base, with 14 bases between them. This CDR3 has 15 residues. Germline V lookup: CDR1 MDHEN, CDR2 SYDVKM.